This T cell receptor beta chain was obtained from a study of regulatory T cells in long-lasting Graves disease. At the level of the study: Positivity for TSH receptor antibodies plus over 5 years of antithyroid drugs meant persistent Graves' disease. General study points: Researchers reported studying only peripheral blood, not thyroid tissue. Persistent Graves' patients showed less TCR diversity than newly diagnosed ones. Since the sample size was small, accuracy may have been reduced.

Germline assignment: CDR1 LNHDA and CDR2 SQIVND (reference sequence). Trimming removed 4 bases at V and 0 bases at J, with 15 bases between. The length of the CDR3 is 16 residues. Comment on this clonotype: Its antigen is currently unknown.

Time point in this sample: persistent/refractory GD, antithyroid drugs over 5 years with positive TRAb. TCR sequences were obtained from RNA taken from PBMCs. Libraries of TCR beta came from iRepertoire HTBI primers plus Arm-PCR of CDR3 regions. TCRdb itself ran the multiplex PCR reads through MiXCR, one entry per CDR3 protein. The profile shows hundreds of thousands of distinct CDR3 sequences, about 20% of them singletons. The chain has TRBV19 and TRBJ1-1, with D perhaps TRBD1 (5 bases). Specimen: peripheral blood mononuclear cells (PBMCs), collected when the disease was refractory, from a patient treated with antithyroid drugs. The receptor was isolated from a female donor with Graves disease. CDR3 nucleotide sequence: TGTGCCAGTAGTAAAAAGGGACGGCCCATGAACACTGAAGCTTTCTTT. This sequence encodes CASSKKGRPMNTEAFF.